Listed below are T cell receptor beta chains from one sample, sequenced in a study of T cells in Graves' hyperthyroidism and ophthalmopathy. Each CDR3 protein is one row after TCRdb ran MiXCR on the multiplex PCR reads. Here the sample spans tens of thousands of distinct CDR3 sequences, roughly 45% being singletons. Material: blood. These receptors all come from a woman aged 30 to 39 with Graves' hyperthyroidism. The CDR3 runs from the conserved cysteine through the conserved F or W. A D gene is named only where the DNA matches it firmly. The size entry is marked missing in some rows and otherwise reads once, few, many or a size class.

>many|TRBV12-3/TRBV12-4|TRBJ2-1|TRBD1
CASSVGQGSYNEQFF
TGTGCCAGCAGTGTGGGACAGGGGTCCTACAATGAGCAGTTCTTC
>NA|TRBV25-1|TRBJ1-3|NA
CASSTESSGNTIYF
TGTGCCAGCAGTACCGAATCCTCTGGAAACACCATATATTTT
>many|TRBV7-3|TRBJ1-3|NA
CASSLSPGLPGNTIYF
TGTGCCAGCAGCTTAAGCCCGGGTCTACCTGGAAACACCATATATTTT
>NA|TRBV5-8|TRBJ1-5|NA
CASSLELRATQPQHF
TGTGCCAGCAGCTTGGAACTGAGGGCAACTCAGCCCCAGCATTTT
>NA|TRBV2|TRBJ2-7|NA
CASRWDLKGEQYF
TGTGCCAGCAGGTGGGACCTAAAGGGCGAGCAGTACTTC
>NA|TRBV6-9|TRBJ1-5|NA
CASRPGQFIKDQPQHF
TGTGCCAGCAGGCCGGGACAATTCATAAAGGATCAGCCCCAGCATTTT
>medium-sized|TRBV29-1|TRBJ1-1|NA
CSVDSGQGSFF
TGCAGCGTTGACTCCGGGCAAGGGTCTTTCTTT
>few|TRBV24-1|TRBJ1-2|NA
CATSDFGRDYGYTF
TGTGCCACCAGTGATTTTGGCAGGGACTATGGCTACACCTTC
>many|TRBV9|TRBJ1-1|TRBD1
CASSVLGQGNTEAFF
TGTGCCAGCAGCGTTTTGGGACAGGGGAACACTGAAGCTTTCTTT
>medium-sized|TRBV20-1|TRBJ2-7|TRBD2
CSARDVRASGYEQYF
TGCAGTGCTAGAGATGTACGGGCTAGCGGCTACGAGCAGTACTTC
>many|TRBV7-9|TRBJ2-1|TRBD1
CASSLDRGLSRNNEQFF
TGTGCCAGCAGCTTAGACAGGGGGCTTTCCCGGAACAATGAGCAGTTCTTC
>once|TRBV5-1|TRBJ2-5|TRBD2
CASSQSPDTSGRSETQYF
TGTGCCAGCAGCCAGTCCCCCGACACTAGCGGGAGGTCGGAGACCCAGTACTTC
>many|TRBV20-1|TRBJ2-1|TRBD2
CSALGLAGVNEQFF
TGCAGTGCCCTAGGACTAGCGGGAGTGAATGAGCAGTTCTTC
>NA|TRBV7-6|TRBJ2-3|TRBD1
CASSARQGAGNEQYF
TGTGCCAGCAGCGCCCGACAGGGGGCGGGTAATGAGCAGTATTTT
>NA|TRBV5-1|TRBJ1-4|NA
CASSLQEVSEKLSF
TGTGCCAGCAGCTTACAGGAGGTTAGTGAAAAACTGTCTTTT
>few|TRBV7-6|TRBJ2-7|NA
CASSSGQSYEQYF
TGTGCCAGCAGCTCTGGACAGTCCTACGAGCAGTACTTC
>NA|TRBV12-3/TRBV12-4|TRBJ2-5|TRBD2
CASSPFSGGGGGETQYF
TGTGCCAGCAGCCCTTTCTCCGGGGGCGGGGGGGGGGAGACCCAGTACTTC
>many|TRBV9|TRBJ1-1|NA
CASSPRTALLNTEAFF
TGTGCCAGCAGCCCCAGGACAGCACTATTGAACACTGAAGCTTTCTTT
>many|TRBV10-3|TRBJ2-1|TRBD1
CAISRGPGQGANEQFF
TGTGCCATCAGCAGAGGACCGGGACAGGGGGCGAATGAGCAGTTCTTC
>many|TRBV4-1|TRBJ2-1|TRBD2
CASSQETSGRGPEQFF
TGCGCCAGCAGCCAAGAAACTAGCGGGAGGGGCCCTGAGCAGTTCTTC
>medium-sized|TRBV20-1|TRBJ2-5|TRBD1
CSASARDRGETQYF
TGCAGTGCATCGGCCCGGGACAGGGGAGAGACCCAGTACTTC
>many|TRBV20-1|TRBJ1-4|NA
CSARDPWLGRKKLFF
TGCAGTGCTAGAGACCCCTGGTTGGGGCGTAAAAAACTGTTTTTT
>many|TRBV4-2|TRBJ1-3|NA
CASSQDLRGASGNTIYF
TGTGCCAGCAGCCAAGATCTAAGGGGCGCGTCTGGAAACACCATATATTTT
>few|TRBV24-1|TRBJ2-3|NA
CATSDLPADTQYF
TGTGCCACCAGTGATTTGCCCGCAGATACGCAGTATTTT
>many|TRBV5-1|TRBJ1-4|TRBD1
CASSHRTGPNEKLFF
TGCGCCAGCAGCCATAGGACAGGGCCTAATGAAAAACTGTTTTTT
>many|TRBV30|TRBJ1-1|NA
CAWSELGTEAFF
TGTGCCTGGAGCGAGCTAGGCACTGAAGCTTTCTTT
>many|TRBV20-1|TRBJ2-4|TRBD2
CSARLAGGVAKNIQYF
TGCAGTGCTAGACTAGCGGGAGGAGTGGCCAAAAACATTCAGTACTTC
>NA|TRBV5-1|TRBJ1-1|NA
CASRERAFF
TGCGCCAGCAGGGAGAGGGCTTTCTTT